One sample yielded the 20 T cell receptor beta chains listed below, sequenced in a study of blood T cell repertoires in COVID-19. The repertoire was sequenced with immunoSEQ multiplex PCR; TCRdb's copy has only in-frame clones and lacks some. Among tens of thousands of clones listed, around 82% were seen once. The sample comprised peripheral blood. These receptors came from an elderly man with active or convalescent COVID-19.

V is TRBV5-8 and J is TRBJ2-7, with TRBD2 as a possible D gene (6 bases). Germline V gene lookup returns CDR1 SGHTS and CDR2 YDEGEE. Between the trimmed V and J ends, which lost 4 bases and 11 bases, there was a span of 13 bases. The CDR3 totals 11 residues. CDR3 in amino acids: CASSTPGLKYF. The CDR3 bases are TGTGCCAGCAGCACACCGGGACTCAAGTACTTC.

The chain carries TRBV9 and TRBJ2-3; 9 positions agree with TRBD2. There are 17 residues in the CDR3. Germline V gene lookup returns CDR1 SGDLS and CDR2 YYNGEE. V shed 0 bases, J shed 6 bases, and the junction held 11 bases outside the gene matches. CDR3 in amino acids: CASSVVVRGRANDTQYF. CDR3 in DNA: TGTGCCAGCAGCGTAGTGGTTCGCGGGAGGGCCAATGATACGCAGTATTTT.

V and J are TRBV19 and TRBJ2-1; TRBD2 agrees at 8 bases. The CDR3 contains 14 residues. Trimming removed 7 bases from V and 8 bases from J; junction bases left unmatched: 10. CDR1 is LNHDA, CDR2 SQIVND, per germline (reference sequence). The CDR3 bases are TGTGCCAGTATACCGTCGGGGGGGAGCGATGAGCAGTTCTTC. It yields the protein CASIPSGGSDEQFF. Filled out from reference TRBV19 and TRBJ2-1, the complete variable domain reads DGGITQSPKYLFRKEGQNVTLSCEQNLNHDAMYWYRQDPGQGLRLIYYSQIVNDFQKGDIAEGYSVSREKKESFPLTVTSAQKNPTAFYLCASIPSGGSDEQFFGPGTRLTVL.

The chain uses TRBV7-3 and TRBJ2-7; 8 nucleotides match TRBD1. V shed 4 bases and J 7 bases; nucleotides not matched to a gene: 6. The CDR3 length is 13 residues. Germline V gives CDR1 SGHTA, CDR2 FQGTGA. CDR3 in amino acids: CASSSDRVGEQYF. CDR3 coding DNA: TGTGCCAGCAGCTCGGACAGGGTGGGGGAGCAGTACTTC.

The V and J genes are TRBV19 and TRBJ2-7; D perhaps matches TRBD1 (6 bases). The CDR3 runs to 15 residues. V gave up 5 bases and J gave up 1 base, with 15 bases separating them. Germline CDR1 LNHDA, CDR2 SQIVND (reference sequence). The CDR3 loop reads CASSLAQGLSYEQYF. CDR3 sequence (DNA): TGTGCCAGTAGTTTGGCTCAGGGGCTTTCCTACGAGCAGTACTTC.

This CDR3 is CASTASLGGISYNEQFF. The CDR3 DNA sequence: TGTGCCAGCACAGCTTCATTGGGGGGGATAAGCTACAATGAGCAGTTCTTC. The V gene is TRBV3-1 (or the pseudogene TRBV3-2), the J gene TRBJ2-1; 7 bases fit TRBD2. The germline V gene has CDR1 LGHDT and CDR2 YNNKEL (reference sequence). This CDR3 has 17 amino acids. V was pared by 7 bases and J by 3 bases, with 15 bases of the junction left unmatched.

The rearrangement uses TRBV28 and TRBJ2-7; perhaps TRBD1 as D (6 bases). Germline V gene lookup returns CDR1 MDHEN and CDR2 SYDVKM. The CDR3 has 15 residues. Trimming removed 2 bases from V and 3 bases from J, with 14 bases in between. CDR3 sequence (DNA): TGTGCCAGCAGTTTACTCCCACAGGGCTTCTACGAGCAGTACTTC. Its protein product is CASSLLPQGFYEQYF.

The CDR3 reads CASSSTGGGEQYF. CDR3 nucleotide sequence: TGTGCCAGCAGCTCGACAGGGGGCGGGGAGCAGTACTTC. This chain uses TRBV5-8 with TRBJ2-7; 10 bases fit TRBD1. CDR1 is SGHTS and CDR2 is YDEGEE in the germline V gene. The CDR3 consists of 13 residues. With V trimmed by 3 bases and J by 7 bases, 4 bases remained unmatched.

The V and J genes are TRBV4-2 and TRBJ2-3, with D possibly being TRBD2 (5 bases). Trimming left V 6 bases short and J 7 bases short, with 11 bases between. This CDR3 comprises 12 residues. CDR1 is LGHNA and CDR2 is YNFKEQ in the germline V gene. CDR3 nucleotide sequence: TGTGCCAGCAGGGGAGAAGGGAATACGCAGTATTTT. Translated, it gives CASRGEGNTQYF.

The V and J genes are TRBV7-2 and TRBJ2-7; 8 positions agree with TRBD1. Trimming cost V 4 bases and J 0 bases; bases outside gene matches: 8. This CDR3 is 16 amino acids long. The germline V gene encodes CDR1 SGHTA and CDR2 FQGNSA. CDR3 residues: CASSWTGLDLSYEQYF. The DNA of the CDR3 is TGTGCCAGCAGCTGGACAGGGTTGGACCTCTCCTACGAGCAGTACTTC.

This chain connects TRBV7-3 to TRBJ2-1; perhaps TRBD2 as D (5 bases). In germline, CDR1 is SGHTA, CDR2 FQGTGA. This CDR3 comprises 16 residues. Trimming took off 3 bases at V and 4 bases at J, with 16 bases between the two ends. The CDR3 DNA follows: TGTGCCAGCAGCTTCGAGGGCCCCCCCCCTTACAATGAGCAGTTCTTC. Protein product: CASSFEGPPPYNEQFF. The full variable domain, its missing parts supplied by reference TRBV7-3 and TRBJ2-1, is GAGVSQTPSNKVTEKGKYVELRCDPISGHTALYWYRQSLGQGPEFLIYFQGTGAADDSGLPNDRFFAVRPEGSVSTLKIQRTERGDSAVYLCASSFEGPPPYNEQFFGPGTRLTVL.

The chain recombines TRBV6-5 with TRBJ2-1; TRBD2 matches at 7 bases. Germline loops: CDR1 MNHEY, CDR2 SVGAGI. The CDR3 runs 12 residues. The V and J ends lost 6 bases and 7 bases, in that order; junction bases with no gene match: 3. The CDR3 DNA is TGTGCCAGCAGGGACGGGGGGAATGAGCAGTTCTTC. The encoded protein is CASRDGGNEQFF.

The V gene is TRBV2, the J gene TRBJ1-2; D may be TRBD1 (5 bases). The germline V gene encodes CDR1 SNHLY and CDR2 FYNNEI. CDR3 length: 14 residues. The V and J ends lost 2 bases and 5 bases respectively, with 12 bases between them. DNA of the CDR3: TGTGCCAGCAGTGAACCGGGGGACGTATATGGCTACACCTTC. Translated: CASSEPGDVYGYTF.

The rearrangement uses TRBV27 and TRBJ1-6; no reliable D call. The CDR3 spans 14 residues. Trimming left V 6 bases short and J 7 bases short, with 13 bases between. Germline loops: CDR1 MNHEY, CDR2 SMNVEV (reference sequence). The CDR3: CASRGWTENSPLHF. Here the CDR3 DNA reads TGTGCCAGCAGAGGTTGGACTGAAAATTCACCCCTCCACTTT.

The chain combines TRBV7-9 with TRBJ1-2; D ambiguous. The V end lost 5 bases, the J end lost 3 bases, and 13 bases lay between the germline ends. This CDR3 has 14 amino acids. Germline-derived CDR1 and CDR2 are SEHNR and FQNEAQ (reference sequence). CDR3 in amino acids: CASSPTGEDYGYTF. CDR3 coding DNA: TGTGCCAGCAGCCCAACGGGAGAGGACTATGGCTACACCTTC.

This chain links TRBV11-3 with TRBJ1-4, with 8 bases lining up with TRBD1. Germline trimming cut 3 bases from V and 2 bases from J; bases unmatched to any gene: 2. CDR3 length: 15 amino acids. Germline V lookup: CDR1 SGHNT, CDR2 YENEEA. CDR3 sequence (DNA): TGTGCCAGCAGCTTCAGGACAGGGACTAATGAAAAACTGTTTTTT. Protein product: CASSFRTGTNEKLFF.

The chain couples TRBV19 to TRBJ2-7; 13 bases align to TRBD2. With V trimmed by 8 bases and J by 7 bases, 8 bases remained unmatched. The CDR3 extends over 14 amino acids. Germline V CDR1 and CDR2: LNHDA, SQIVND (reference sequence). Here the CDR3 reads CASAELAGGREQYF. The CDR3 DNA follows: TGTGCCAGTGCCGAACTAGCGGGAGGGCGGGAGCAGTACTTC.

This clone came up once. This chain connects TRBV9 to TRBJ1-4, with 7 positions matching TRBD1. There are 14 residues in the CDR3. V trimming: 0 bases; J trimming: 4 bases; junction bases outside the gene matches: 0. Germline-derived CDR1 and CDR2 are SGDLS and YYNGEE. CDR3 DNA: TGTGCCAGCAGCGTAGGGGACAGTAATGAAAAACTGTTTTTT. Its protein is CASSVGDSNEKLFF.

The chain employs TRBV7-3 and TRBJ2-3; D perhaps matches TRBD2 (5 bases). The CDR3 covers 15 residues. CDR1 and CDR2 from the germline V gene are SGHTA and FQGTGA. The ends were cut back, 5 bases at V and 4 bases at J, with 16 bases in the middle. This CDR3 reads CASSRAGGLADTQYF. The CDR3 bases are TGTGCCAGCAGCCGTGCTGGAGGTTTGGCAGATACGCAGTATTTT. Variable domain in full (rest from reference TRBV7-3 and TRBJ2-3): GAGVSQTPSNKVTEKGKYVELRCDPISGHTALYWYRQSLGQGPEFLIYFQGTGAADDSGLPNDRFFAVRPEGSVSTLKIQRTERGDSAVYLCASSRAGGLADTQYFGPGTRLTVL.

The chain combines TRBV14 with TRBJ1-3; D is perhaps TRBD1 (5 bases). Trimming removed 4 bases from V and 4 bases from J, with 11 bases in between. Germline V gene lookup returns CDR1 SGHDN and CDR2 FVKESK. The CDR3 covers 14 residues. The CDR3 here is CASSPRAGGNTIYF. The CDR3, as DNA: TGTGCCAGCAGCCCCAGGGCAGGAGGAAACACCATATATTTT.